This record concerns one T cell receptor (beta chain) sequence. Germline loops: CDR1 LNHDA, CDR2 SQIVND (reference sequence). Trimming took off 7 bases at V and 4 bases at J, with 16 bases between the two ends. The CDR3 totals 14 residues. TCRdb keeps only in-frame clones here, not all; method: immunoSEQ multiplex PCR. The data hold around 77,000 clones, with roughly 92% observed a single time. These data belong to a study of control samples from healthy donors and cancer patients. V gene TRBV19 combines with J gene TRBJ1-1; D possibly corresponds to TRBD1 (5 bases). The source is a woman aged 55-69 years in good health. Input material: blood. CDR3 bases: TGTGCCAGTATCCCCTTGGGGCTGGGCACTGAAGCTTTCTTT. Residues: CASIPLGLGTEAFF. The full variable domain, with the rest looked up from reference TRBV19 and TRBJ1-1, is DGGITQSPKYLFRKEGQNVTLSCEQNLNHDAMYWYRQDPGQGLRLIYYSQIVNDFQKGDIAEGYSVSREKKESFPLTVTSAQKNPTAFYLCASIPLGLGTEAFFGQGTRLTVV.